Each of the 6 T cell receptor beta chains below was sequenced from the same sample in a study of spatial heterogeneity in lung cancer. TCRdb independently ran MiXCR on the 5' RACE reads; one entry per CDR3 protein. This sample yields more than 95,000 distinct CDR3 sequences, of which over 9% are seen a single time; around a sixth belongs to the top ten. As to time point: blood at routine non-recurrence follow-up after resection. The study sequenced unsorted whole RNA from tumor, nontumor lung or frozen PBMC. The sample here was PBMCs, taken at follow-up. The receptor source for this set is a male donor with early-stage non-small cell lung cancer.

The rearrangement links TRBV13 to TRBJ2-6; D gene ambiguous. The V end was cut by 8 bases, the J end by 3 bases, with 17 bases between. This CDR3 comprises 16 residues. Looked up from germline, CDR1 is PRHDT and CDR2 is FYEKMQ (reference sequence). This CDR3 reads CASRSTADGGANVLTF. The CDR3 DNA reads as TGTGCCAGCCGCTCCACCGCGGATGGTGGGGCCAACGTCCTGACTTTC.

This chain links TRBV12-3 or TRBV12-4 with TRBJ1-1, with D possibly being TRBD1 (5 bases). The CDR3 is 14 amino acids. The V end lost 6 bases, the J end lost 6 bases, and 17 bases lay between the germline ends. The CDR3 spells CASRPGGGSAEAFF. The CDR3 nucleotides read TGTGCCAGCAGACCCGGGGGAGGGTCCGCTGAAGCTTTCTTT.

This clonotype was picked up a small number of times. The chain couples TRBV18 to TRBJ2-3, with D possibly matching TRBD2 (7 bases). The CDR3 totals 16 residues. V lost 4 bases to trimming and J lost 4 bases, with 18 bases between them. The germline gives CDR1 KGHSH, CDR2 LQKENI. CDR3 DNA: TGTGCCAGCTCACGCGGCCTTGGGGGGGCAGCAGATACGCAGTATTTT. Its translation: CASSRGLGGAADTQYF.

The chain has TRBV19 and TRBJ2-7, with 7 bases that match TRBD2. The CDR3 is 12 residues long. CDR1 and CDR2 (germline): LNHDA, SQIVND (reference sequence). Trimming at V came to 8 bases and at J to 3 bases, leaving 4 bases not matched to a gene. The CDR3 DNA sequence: TGTGCCAGTGGGGAGGGTTTCTACGAGCAGTACTTC. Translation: CASGEGFYEQYF.

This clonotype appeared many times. The chain's CDR3 is CASNRQANTGELFF. CDR3 sequence (DNA): TGTGCCAGCAACCGACAGGCGAACACCGGGGAGCTGTTTTTT. V and J are TRBV6-5 and TRBJ2-2; a weak D match, TRBD1 (6 bases). CDR1 and CDR2 (germline): MNHEY, SVGAGI. Trimming removed 7 bases at V and 0 bases at J, with 9 bases between. CDR3 length: 14 residues.

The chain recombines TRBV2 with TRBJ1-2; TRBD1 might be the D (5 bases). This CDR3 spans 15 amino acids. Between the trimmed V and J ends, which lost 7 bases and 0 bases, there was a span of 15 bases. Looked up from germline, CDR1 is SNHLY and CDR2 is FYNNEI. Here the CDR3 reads CASIPGGSANYGYTF. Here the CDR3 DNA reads TGTGCCAGCATCCCGGGGGGATCAGCTAACTATGGCTACACCTTC.